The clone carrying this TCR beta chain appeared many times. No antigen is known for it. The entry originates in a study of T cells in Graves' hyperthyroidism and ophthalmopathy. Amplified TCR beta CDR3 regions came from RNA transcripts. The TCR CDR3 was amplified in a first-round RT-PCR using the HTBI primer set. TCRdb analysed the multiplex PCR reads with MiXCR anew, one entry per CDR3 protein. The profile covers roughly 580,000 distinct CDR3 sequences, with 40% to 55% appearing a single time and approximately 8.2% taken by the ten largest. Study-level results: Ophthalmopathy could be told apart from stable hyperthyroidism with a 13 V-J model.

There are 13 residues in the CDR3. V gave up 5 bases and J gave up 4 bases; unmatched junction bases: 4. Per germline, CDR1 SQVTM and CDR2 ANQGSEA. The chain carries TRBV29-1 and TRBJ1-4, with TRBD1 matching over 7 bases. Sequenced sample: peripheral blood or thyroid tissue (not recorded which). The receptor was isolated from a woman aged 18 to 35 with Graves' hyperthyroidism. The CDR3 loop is CSVRAGGNEKLFF. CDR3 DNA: TGCAGCGTTAGGGCAGGGGGTAATGAAAAACTGTTTTTT.